This T cell receptor (beta chain) originates from a study of shared clonotypes between healthy human individuals. Study details: There were three CD4 naive, three CD4 memory, two CD8 naive and one CD8 memory plates per donor.

Original analysis: Junction-only sequences without quality scores came from ImmunoSEQ, so filtering differed. Clones were sequenced by immunoSEQ multiplex PCR, and TCRdb holds only the in-frame ones, with some missing. The DNA gave D and trimming, while V, J and clone size come from that table. The table records 1.6 million or so clones, over 95% of them present only once. Overall study results and limits: Genetic and exposure-history diversity was limited by the few donors.

As to this clone: The antigen is undetermined.

This CDR3 is 14 amino acids long. The V gene's germline CDR1 is SGHRS and CDR2 YFSETQ. V lost 4 bases, J lost 3 bases, and 7 bases stayed unmatched. The clonotype was recovered from a man aged 30-40 years in good health. The chain has TRBV5-1 and TRBJ2-7; 7 bases match TRBD1. The sequenced material came from naive CD4+ T cells sorted from blood. Subset denoted: CD45RA+ positively selected. CDR3 loop: CASSLGTDHYEQYF. DNA of the CDR3: TGCGCCAGCAGCCTCGGGACAGATCACTACGAGCAGTACTTC. Combining the CDR3 with reference TRBV5-1 and TRBJ2-7 gives the whole variable domain KAGVTQTPRYLIKTRGQQVTLSCSPISGHRSVSWYQQTPGQGLQFLFEYFSETQRNKGNFPGRFSGRQFSNSRSEMNVSTLELGDSALYLCASSLGTDHYEQYFGPGTRLTVT.